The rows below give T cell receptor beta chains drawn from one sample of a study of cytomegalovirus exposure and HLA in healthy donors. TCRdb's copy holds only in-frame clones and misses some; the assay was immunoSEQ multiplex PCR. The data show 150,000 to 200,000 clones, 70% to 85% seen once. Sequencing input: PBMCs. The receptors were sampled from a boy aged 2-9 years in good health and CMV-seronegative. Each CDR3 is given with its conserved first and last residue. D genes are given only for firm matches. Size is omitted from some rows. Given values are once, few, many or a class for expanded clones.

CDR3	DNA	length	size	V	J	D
CASSLGDTGAPYGYTF	TGCGCCAGCAGCTTGGGGGACACAGGGGCGCCCTATGGCTACACCTTC	16	.	TRBV5-1	TRBJ1-2	TRBD1
CASSQEGDRLSGANVLTF	TGCGCCAGCAGCCAAGAAGGAGACAGGTTGAGTGGGGCCAACGTCCTGACTTTC	18	.	TRBV4-3	TRBJ2-6	.
CASSQDGRSEPQHF	TGTGCCAGCAGCCAAGATGGCAGATCAGAGCCCCAGCATTTT	14	.	TRBV4-2	TRBJ1-5	.
CASSPVGQRGYTF	TGTGCCAGCAGTCCCGTGGGGCAGAGGGGCTACACCTTC	13	.	TRBV28	TRBJ1-2	.
CASSLWGTGEVNTEAFF	TGCGCCAGCAGCTTGTGGGGGACAGGGGAGGTGAACACTGAAGCTTTCTTT	17	.	TRBV5-1	TRBJ1-1	TRBD1
CASSLGTGVDGYTF	TGTGCCAGCAGCTTAGGGACAGGGGTCGATGGCTACACCTTC	14	.	TRBV7-9	TRBJ1-2	TRBD1
CAWSVSPPGQGVYEQYF	TGTGCCTGGAGTGTGTCACCCCCGGGACAGGGAGTCTACGAGCAGTACTTC	17	.	TRBV30	TRBJ2-7	TRBD1
CASSVTRTSGGGGHEQFF	TGTGCCAGCAGCGTAACCAGGACTAGCGGGGGGGGCGGGCATGAGCAGTTCTTC	18	.	TRBV7-6	TRBJ2-1	TRBD2
CASSPDRGSYNEQFF	TGTGCCAGCAGCCCGGACAGAGGCTCCTACAATGAGCAGTTCTTC	15	.	TRBV5-5	TRBJ2-1	.
CASSDPRRSGGYTGELFF	TGTGCCAGCAGCGACCCCAGGAGGAGCGGGGGCTACACCGGGGAGCTGTTTTTT	18	.	TRBV2	TRBJ2-2	TRBD2
CASSYSRAGHNSPLHF	TGTGCCAGCAGTTACTCGAGGGCGGGGCATAATTCACCCCTCCACTTT	16	once	TRBV6-5	TRBJ1-6	.
CASSDPVQGGNSPLHF	TGTGCCAGCAGTGACCCTGTTCAAGGGGGAAATTCACCCCTCCACTTT	16	.	TRBV6-1	TRBJ1-6	.
CASSLHYSNQPQHF	TGTGCCAGTAGCCTTCACTATAGCAATCAGCCCCAGCATTTT	14	once	TRBV19	TRBJ1-5	.
CASSHRGLEYGYTF	TGTGCCAGCTCACATCGAGGGCTTGAGTATGGCTACACCTTC	14	.	TRBV18	TRBJ1-2	.
CAISEGTGWNYGYTF	TGTGCCATCAGTGAGGGTACAGGATGGAACTATGGCTACACCTTC	15	.	TRBV10-3	TRBJ1-2	.
CASSSTLRTGQYEQYF	TGTGCCAGCAGCTCCACCCTCCGGACGGGACAGTACGAGCAGTACTTC	16	.	TRBV7-8	TRBJ2-7	TRBD1
CSSSEPDYEQYF	TGTTCCAGCAGCGAGCCCGACTACGAGCAGTACTTC	12	.	TRBV7-9	TRBJ2-7	.
CASSPTGLYSYTF	TGTGCCAGCAGTCCGACAGGGTTATATAGCTACACCTTC	13	.	TRBV27	TRBJ1-2	TRBD1
CASSRPGSPDGAFF	TGTGCCAGTTCCCGTCCGGGATCTCCGGACGGAGCTTTCTTT	14	few	TRBV19	TRBJ1-1	.
CASSIGGGRRNQPQHF	TGTGCCAGTAGTATCGGCGGGGGTAGGCGCAATCAGCCCCAGCATTTT	16	once	TRBV19	TRBJ1-5	.
CASSPGTNSNQPQHF	TGTGCCAGCTCCCCCGGGACTAATAGCAATCAGCCCCAGCATTTT	15	.	TRBV11-2	TRBJ1-5	.
CASSEGDRALTEAFF	TGTGCCAGCAGTGAGGGGGACAGGGCTCTTACTGAAGCTTTCTTT	15	.	TRBV6-1	TRBJ1-1	TRBD1
CASSADRVYGYTF	TGTGCCAGCAGCGCCGACAGGGTCTATGGCTACACCTTC	13	.	TRBV7-9	TRBJ1-2	TRBD1
CASSLDGQGTYEQYF	TGTGCCAGCAGCTTGGATGGACAGGGGACCTACGAGCAGTACTTC	15	.	TRBV11-2	TRBJ2-7	TRBD1
CASSQDRAGALLTDTQYF	TGTGCCAGCAGCCAAGATCGAGCGGGGGCCCTTCTCACAGATACGCAGTATTTT	18	.	TRBV4-2	TRBJ2-3	TRBD2
CASSSRGGGGKEQYF	TGTGCCAGCAGCTCCCGGGGCGGGGGGGGCAAAGAGCAGTACTTC	15	.	TRBV7-9	TRBJ2-5	TRBD2
CASSLGGGAYNEQFF	TGTGCCAGCAGTTTAGGAGGGGGGGCCTACAATGAGCAGTTCTTC	15	.	TRBV28	TRBJ2-1	.
CASSNREFIRANYGYTF	TGTGCCAGCAGCAACAGGGAGTTCATTAGGGCAAACTATGGCTACACCTTC	17	few	TRBV2	TRBJ1-2	.
CASTGNTEAFF	TGTGCCAGCACCGGTAACACTGAAGCTTTCTTT	11	.	TRBV6-6	TRBJ1-1	.
CASSQEGRGTDTQYF	TGCGCCAGCAGCCAAGAAGGGCGGGGCACAGATACGCAGTATTTT	15	.	TRBV4-3	TRBJ2-3	.
CAISGQGARSSPLHF	TGTGCCATTTCGGGACAGGGGGCGAGGAGTTCACCCCTCCACTTT	15	once	TRBV10-3	TRBJ1-6	TRBD1
CAISVRGSDGAREQYF	TGTGCCATCAGTGTAAGGGGCAGCGATGGGGCTCGGGAGCAGTACTTC	16	.	TRBV10-3	TRBJ2-7	.
CASSQEDRASYEQYF	TGCGCCAGCAGCCAAGAAGACAGGGCGTCCTACGAGCAGTACTTC	15	once	TRBV4-3	TRBJ2-7	TRBD1
CASSVRDRVNYGYTF	TGTGCCAGCAGCGTAAGGGACAGGGTTAACTATGGCTACACCTTC	15	.	TRBV5-5	TRBJ1-2	TRBD1
CASTWDWGETQYF	TGTGCCAGCACTTGGGACTGGGGGGAGACCCAGTACTTC	13	.	TRBV2	TRBJ2-5	.
CASSYSIHRGSYGYTF	TGTGCCAGCAGTTACTCGATCCACAGGGGTAGTTATGGCTACACCTTC	16	.	TRBV6-5	TRBJ1-2	TRBD1
CASSRETDTQYF	TGTGCCAGCAGTCGGGAAACAGATACGCAGTATTTT	12	.	TRBV5-4	TRBJ2-3	.
CASSQVPGQTYEQYF	TGCGCCAGCAGCCAAGTTCCGGGACAGACCTACGAGCAGTACTTC	15	.	TRBV4-1	TRBJ2-7	TRBD1
CASSETGNTEAFF	TGCGCCAGCAGTGAAACAGGGAACACTGAAGCTTTCTTT	13	.	TRBV10-1	TRBJ1-1	.
CASSLVGQGADEQFF	TGCGCCAGCAGCTTGGTAGGACAGGGGGCAGATGAGCAGTTCTTC	15	.	TRBV5-1	TRBJ2-1	TRBD1
CASSVDRDDTEAFF	TGTGCCAGCAGCGTTGACAGGGACGACACTGAAGCTTTCTTT	14	.	TRBV7-3	TRBJ1-1	TRBD1
CASSLGTSGGADTQYF	TGTGCCAGCAGCTTAGGGACTAGCGGGGGGGCAGATACGCAGTATTTT	16	once	TRBV5-6	TRBJ2-3	TRBD2
CASSWPVDRGDIQYF	TGTGCCAGCAGCTGGCCCGTAGACAGGGGAGACATTCAGTACTTC	15	.	TRBV11-2	TRBJ2-4	TRBD1
CASSVAYGELFF	TGTGCCAGCAGCGTCGCCTACGGGGAGCTGTTTTTT	12	.	TRBV9	TRBJ2-2	.
CASSIEPSEGLYEQFF	TGTGCCAGTAGTATAGAGCCTAGCGAGGGCTTATATGAGCAGTTCTTC	16	.	TRBV19	TRBJ2-1	.
CASSPPHRERGSPLHF	TGTGCCAGCAGCCCCCCCCACAGGGAAAGGGGCTCACCCCTCCACTTT	16	.	TRBV7-6	TRBJ1-6	.
CASSQHEGGRTDTQYF	TGTGCCAGCAGCCAGCACGAAGGGGGTCGGACAGATACGCAGTATTTT	16	.	TRBV4-2	TRBJ2-3	.
CATSRGGQDNQPQHF	TGTGCCACCAGCAGAGGGGGACAGGATAATCAACCCCAGCATTTT	15	.	TRBV15	TRBJ1-5	TRBD1
CASSTTPGLAGTDTQYF	TGTGCCAGCAGCACCACGCCGGGACTAGCCGGTACAGATACGCAGTATTTT	17	.	TRBV9	TRBJ2-3	TRBD2
CASSPHRGRDTDTQYF	TGCGCCAGCAGCCCCCACCGGGGAAGGGACACAGATACGCAGTATTTT	16	.	TRBV4-1	TRBJ2-3	.
CASRGGQGPPSEQYF	TGTGCCAGCAGGGGAGGACAGGGGCCGCCCAGTGAGCAGTACTTC	15	.	TRBV6-6	TRBJ2-7	TRBD1